This is a list of T cell receptor beta chains from one sample in a study of T cell changes during pregnancy in multiple sclerosis. TCRdb keeps only in-frame clones here, not all; method: immunoSEQ multiplex PCR. This sample yields tens of thousands of clones, of which roughly nine tenths are seen a single time; more than 0.65% belongs to the top ten. Sequences were derived from CD4+ T cells from peripheral blood mononuclear cells, sampled in the third trimester of pregnancy. These receptors all come from a female donor in good health, enrolled as a control in a pregnancy study. Each CDR3 is given with its conserved first and last residue. A D gene is named only where the DNA matches it firmly. Clone size is shown for a subset of rows, as once, few, many or a class of expanded clone.

clone size	V gene	J gene	CDR3 length	D gene	CDR3 protein	CDR3 DNA
.	TRBV11-2	TRBJ2-1	15	TRBD1	CASSLRAGGGNEQFF	TGTGCCAGCAGCTTGAGGGCAGGGGGCGGGAATGAGCAGTTCTTC
.	TRBV5-1	TRBJ1-6	19	.	CASSGPGTFSEAYNSPLHF	TGCGCCAGCAGCGGTCCCGGGACTTTTTCGGAAGCCTATAATTCACCCCTCCACTTT
.	TRBV5-1	TRBJ2-2	14	TRBD2	CASTQGLAGGTLFF	TGCGCCAGCACCCAAGGACTAGCGGGGGGAACGCTGTTTTTT
.	TRBV28	TRBJ2-7	13	.	CASSLGWAYEQYF	TGTGCCAGCAGTTTGGGCTGGGCCTACGAGCAGTACTTC
.	TRBV5-1	TRBJ2-7	17	TRBD2	CASRSGLAGGSSYEQYF	TGCGCCAGCAGGTCGGGACTAGCGGGAGGGAGCTCCTACGAGCAGTACTTC
.	TRBV6-1	TRBJ1-1	18	.	CASSVDSSPSPPVISAFF	TGTGCCAGCAGTGTGGACTCCTCTCCCAGCCCCCCTGTCATCTCAGCTTTCTTT
.	TRBV28	TRBJ1-5	15	.	CASRDGTISNQPQHF	TGTGCCAGCAGGGACGGGACAATTAGCAATCAGCCCCAGCATTTT
.	TRBV4-2	TRBJ1-2	14	.	CASSQGGGAGGYTF	TGTGCCAGCAGCCAGGGGGGGGGTGCTGGAGGCTACACCTTC
once	TRBV7-2	TRBJ1-2	12	.	CASSLTDYGYTF	TGTGCCAGCAGCCTAACGGACTATGGCTACACCTTC
.	TRBV10-1	TRBJ2-7	14	.	CASSDSGFDLEQYF	TGCGCCAGCAGTGACTCGGGGTTCGACCTCGAGCAGTACTTC
.	TRBV7-2	TRBJ2-6	15	.	CASRFQGSGANVLTF	TGTGCCAGCAGATTCCAGGGGTCCGGGGCCAACGTCCTGACTTTC
.	TRBV5-1	TRBJ1-5	18	TRBD1	CASSLVPMGTGVNQPQHF	TGCGCCAGCAGCTTGGTCCCCATGGGGACAGGGGTCAATCAGCCCCAGCATTTT
.	TRBV7-2	TRBJ2-3	16	TRBD2	CASSRLAGTLTDTQYF	TGTGCCAGCAGCCGACTAGCGGGGACCCTCACAGATACGCAGTATTTT
once	TRBV7-3	TRBJ2-6	16	.	CASSLNQGTGANVLTF	TGTGCCAGCAGCCTGAATCAGGGGACTGGGGCCAACGTCCTGACTTTC
.	TRBV20-1	TRBJ2-3	10	.	CSGGADTQYF	TGCAGTGGGGGGGCAGATACGCAGTATTTT
.	TRBV28	TRBJ1-3	14	TRBD1	CASSLQGRENTIYF	TGTGCCAGCAGCTTACAGGGGAGGGAGAACACCATATATTTT
.	TRBV11-2	TRBJ2-7	14	.	CASSLEGEAYEQYF	TGTGCCAGCAGCTTAGAAGGGGAGGCCTACGAGCAGTACTTC
.	TRBV7-9	TRBJ2-1	17	TRBD2	CASSLPPRLASYNEQFF	TGTGCCAGCAGCCTACCCCCTCGACTAGCCTCCTACAATGAGCAGTTCTTC
.	TRBV30	TRBJ2-2	15	TRBD1	CAWEPQGRVTGELFF	TGTGCCTGGGAACCACAGGGGCGAGTCACCGGGGAGCTGTTTTTT
.	TRBV5-4	TRBJ2-5	14	TRBD1	CASSTGQAQETQYF	TGTGCCAGCAGCACCGGACAGGCACAAGAGACCCAGTACTTC
once	TRBV5-6	TRBJ2-5	12	.	CASSGGAETQYF	TGTGCCAGCAGCGGGGGGGCCGAGACCCAGTACTTC
.	TRBV19	TRBJ1-5	13	.	CASSIVPLQPQHF	TGTGCCAGTAGTATTGTCCCCCTTCAGCCCCAGCATTTT
.	TRBV5-1	TRBJ2-7	12	.	CASSLTGDEQYF	TGTGCCAGCAGCTTGACGGGAGACGAGCAGTACTTC
.	TRBV6-1	TRBJ2-7	13	.	CASRYRVTYEQYF	TGTGCCAGCAGATACAGGGTAACCTACGAGCAGTACTTC
.	TRBV19	TRBJ1-2	14	.	CASSMQGRSYGYTF	TGTGCCAGTAGTATGCAGGGCAGGAGCTATGGCTACACCTTC
.	TRBV29-1	TRBJ2-2	13	TRBD1	CSVHRGGTGELFF	TGCAGCGTCCACAGGGGTGGCACCGGGGAGCTGTTTTTT
.	TRBV15	TRBJ1-5	14	.	CATSAAGGNQPQHF	TGTGCCACCAGCGCCGCGGGGGGCAATCAGCCCCAGCATTTT
.	TRBV6-1	TRBJ2-6	14	.	CASTADSGANVLTF	TGTGCCAGCACCGCGGACTCTGGGGCCAACGTCCTGACTTTC
.	TRBV2	TRBJ1-5	13	TRBD1	CASRGGSNQPQHF	TGTGCCAGCAGAGGGGGCAGCAATCAGCCCCAGCATTTT
.	TRBV4-1	TRBJ1-2	18	TRBD1	CASSQEIGTGIWRSGYTF	TGCGCCAGCAGCCAAGAGATTGGGACAGGGATTTGGCGAAGTGGCTACACCTTC
.	TRBV15	TRBJ2-5	16	TRBD2	CATSKQRGAYQETQYF	TGTGCCACCAGCAAACAGCGGGGGGCTTACCAAGAGACCCAGTACTTC
.	TRBV29-1	TRBJ1-2	12	.	CSVGRGLYGYTF	TGCAGCGTTGGTCGGGGACTCTATGGCTACACCTTC
.	TRBV19	TRBJ1-1	14	.	CASSIPGWNTEAFF	TGTGCCAGTAGTATACCGGGTTGGAACACTGAAGCTTTCTTT
.	TRBV5-1	TRBJ1-1	20	.	CASSDPRGRGGAPGNTEAFF	TGCGCCAGCAGCGATCCGAGGGGGAGGGGGGGGGCCCCGGGGAACACTGAAGCTTTCTTT
.	TRBV11-2	TRBJ2-1	14	TRBD1	CASSLVDRGDEQFF	TGTGCCAGCAGCTTAGTGGACAGGGGCGATGAGCAGTTCTTC
.	TRBV10-1	TRBJ2-2	16	.	CASRPGHRSDTGELFF	TGCGCCAGCAGACCGGGACACCGTTCGGACACCGGGGAGCTGTTTTTT
.	TRBV10-1	TRBJ1-6	13	.	CASSAGSNSPLHF	TGCGCCAGCAGTGCAGGGTCTAATTCACCCCTCCACTTT
.	TRBV7-6	TRBJ2-2	17	.	CASSLLGRGDNTGELFF	TGTGCCAGCAGCTTATTAGGCAGGGGAGATAACACCGGGGAGCTGTTTTTT
.	TRBV4-3	TRBJ1-1	14	.	CASSLKGGDTEAFF	TGCGCCAGCAGCCTAAAGGGGGGGGACACTGAAGCTTTCTTT